These 22 T cell receptor beta chains were all obtained from the same sample, sequenced in a study of metastatic and nonmetastatic thyroid tumors. TCRdb reanalyzed the PCR reads with MiXCR. The profile shows approximately 69,000 clones, 13% to 15% of them singletons. The entire patient cohort was treatment-naive prior to thyroid surgery. The sequencing input was blood. The receptors originated from a male donor with papillary thyroid cancer or a benign thyroid nodule (not recorded which). Some clones in this sample may be carry-over from other donors' samples.

This clone was observed at least ten times. The chain links TRBV4-3 to TRBJ2-3, with D possibly being TRBD2 (6 bases). V lost 1 base, J lost 4 bases, and 15 bases lay in between. Germline V gene lookup returns CDR1 LGHNA and CDR2 YSLEER. This CDR3 is 16 amino acids long. The CDR3 nucleotides read TGCGCCAGCAGCCAAGGGCACGGGAGTGGGGCAGATACGCAGTATTTT. Translated, it gives CASSQGHGSGADTQYF.

The CDR3 DNA sequence: TGTGCCACCACCACCGCCTCCACGGTGGAGGGCCTTGAGGAGCAGTTCTTC. Protein product: CATTTASTVEGLEEQFF. The chain has TRBV11-1 and TRBJ2-1, with a tentative D call TRBD2 (6 bases). Germline assignment: CDR1 SGHAT and CDR2 FQDESV (reference sequence). The CDR3 is 17 amino acids. Deletions cut 10 bases from V and 10 bases from J, with 32 bases between.

There are many counts of this clone. The V gene is TRBV2, the J gene TRBJ2-6; 12 nucleotides agree with TRBD1. With 4 bases clipped from V and 4 bases from J, the junction kept 8 bases outside the gene matches. The CDR3 totals 18 residues. Looked up from germline, CDR1 is SNHLY and CDR2 is FYNNEI. The CDR3 is CASSAPGQGAGGANVLTF. The CDR3 DNA reads as TGTGCCAGCAGTGCGCCGGGACAGGGGGCGGGAGGGGCCAACGTCCTGACTTTC.

This clone was detected ten times or more. The V call is TRBV28, the J call TRBJ2-7, with 9 bases aligning to TRBD1. There are 15 residues in the CDR3. Per germline, CDR1 MDHEN and CDR2 SYDVKM. V lost 5 bases, J lost 7 bases, and 12 bases stayed unmatched. The CDR3 loop reads CASSRGTGLTGEQYV. The CDR3, as DNA: TGTGCCAGCAGTCGCGGGACAGGGCTTACGGGAGAGCAGTACGTC.

This clone was detected many times. The rearrangement joins TRBV18 to TRBJ1-5; 9 positions agree with TRBD1. The germline CDR1 and CDR2 sequences are KGHSH and LQKENI. The ends lost 6 bases at V and 6 bases at J; junction bases unmatched: 12. This CDR3 spans 16 amino acids. The CDR3 region is CASSLQVQGAGQPQHF. The CDR3 coding sequence is TGTGCCAGCTCCCTACAGGTACAGGGGGCAGGTCAGCCCCAGCATTTT.

This clone was picked up a small number of times. A single base separates this from a much larger clone, so it may be a read error. V is TRBV29-1 and J is TRBJ2-3; 12 bases are shared with TRBD1. V shed 6 bases and J 7 bases; nucleotides not matched to a gene: 11. The CDR3 is made up of 15 amino acids. CDR1 and CDR2 from the germline V gene are SQVTM and ANQGSEA. The CDR3 spells CSVYRDRGPTYTQYF. The CDR3, as DNA: TGCAGCGTGTACAGGGACAGGGGGCCGACGTATACGCAGTATTTT.

This clone was counted ten times or more. This sequence joins TRBV3-1 and TRBJ1-2; D gene ambiguous. This CDR3 spans 12 amino acids. With 3 bases removed from V and 7 bases from J, the gap between germline ends came to 9 bases. CDR1 is LGHDT, CDR2 YNNKEL, per germline (reference sequence). CDR3 sequence reads: CASSHLAGGYTF. CDR3 nucleotide sequence: TGTGCCAGCAGCCACCTCGCTGGTGGCTACACCTTC.

This clone has ten or more counts. V is TRBV20-1 and J is TRBJ2-7; tentatively, D is TRBD2 (5 bases). This CDR3 contains 17 residues. Germline-derived CDR1 and CDR2 are DFQATT and SNEGSKA (reference sequence). V shed 0 bases and J shed 1 base, with 19 bases lying between them. The CDR3 loop is CSARDGGSHSLSYEQYV. CDR3 nucleotides: TGCAGTGCTAGAGATGGAGGATCCCACTCTTTATCCTACGAGCAGTACGTC.

This clone was found many times. The rearrangement uses TRBV18 and TRBJ1-1; D not resolved. Trimming shortened V by 6 bases and J by 4 bases, and 15 bases separated the two germline ends. Germline loops: CDR1 KGHSH, CDR2 LQKENI. The CDR3 contains 14 residues. This CDR3 is CASSVEEVGTEAFF. The CDR3 DNA sequence: TGTGCCAGCTCGGTCGAAGAAGTAGGCACTGAAGCTTTCTTT.

This clone was recorded many times. A much larger clone differs from this one at a single base, so this may be a read error. The sample has other DNA sequences that encode this CDR3 too. The V and J genes are TRBV20-1 and TRBJ1-1; D remains unclear. CDR1 DFQATT and CDR2 SNEGSKA come from the germline V gene (reference sequence). The CDR3 has 17 residues. The CDR3 reads CSARFPGQVSGNTEAFF. CDR3 sequence (DNA): TGCAGTGCTAGATTCCCGGGTCAAGTGTCGGGGAACACCGAAGCTTTCTTT.

Many counts were recorded for this clone. The J gene is TRBJ2-3, the V gene TRBV9; 11 positions match TRBD1. The CDR3 consists of 15 residues. V shed 3 bases and J 6 bases; nucleotides not matched to a gene: 6. Germline V gene data show CDR1 as SGDLS and CDR2 as YYNGEE. The CDR3 is CASSAPRDRGDTQYF. Written as DNA, the CDR3 is TGTGCCAGCAGCGCCCCCCGGGACAGGGGGGATACGCAGTATTTT.

This clone showed up many times. The chain carries TRBV18 and TRBJ1-6, with D possibly TRBD1 on 6 matching bases. This CDR3 contains 17 residues. Trimming shortened V by 1 base and J by 6 bases, and 16 bases separated the two germline ends. CDR1 is KGHSH, CDR2 LQKENI, per germline. The CDR3 region is CASSPQAKTGPNSPLHF. CDR3 in DNA: TGTGCCAGCTCACCACAAGCGAAAACAGGGCCTAATTCACCCCTCCACTTT.

This clone was found many times. The rearrangement uses TRBV12-3 or TRBV12-4 and TRBJ2-5, with a tentative D call TRBD2 (5 bases). The CDR3 spans 15 residues. V shed 2 bases and J shed 2 bases, with 12 bases lying between them. The CDR3 nucleotides read TGTGCCAGCAGTTTACGGGCGGGTCCTCAAGAGACCCAGTACTTC. This codes for CASSLRAGPQETQYF.

This clone appeared many times. This chain connects TRBV11-2 to TRBJ1-3; D is unresolved. The germline V gene encodes CDR1 SGHAT and CDR2 FQNNGV. Trimming took 9 bases from V and 4 from J, leaving 10 bases between them. The CDR3 sequence is 12 residues long. The CDR3, as DNA: TGTGCCAGGAGCGGGGTGGGAAACACCATATATTTT. Translating it yields CARSGVGNTIYF. The whole variable domain, filled in from reference TRBV11-2 and TRBJ1-3, reads EAGVAQSPRYKIIEKRQSVAFWCNPISGHATLYWYQQILGQGPKLLIQFQNNGVVDDSQLPKDRFSAERLKGVDSTLKIQPAKLEDSAVYLCARSGVGNTIYFGEGSWLTVV.

The chain has TRBV24-1 and TRBJ2-5; possible D gene TRBD2, 5 bases. The CDR3 is 15 amino acids. Trimming pared 0 bases from V and 5 bases from J, leaving 12 bases between. Germline lookup yields CDR1 KGHDR and CDR2 SFDVKD. The CDR3 DNA reads TGTGCCACCAGTGATTTGCGGGAAAACACGGAGACCCAGTACTTC. Its protein is CATSDLRENTETQYF.

This clone was counted ten times or more. The genes are TRBV6-2 or TRBV6-3 and TRBJ2-1, with unresolved D. V lost 6 bases and J 13 bases, leaving 16 bases between the germline ends. Germline CDR1 MNHEY, CDR2 SVGEGT. CDR3 length: 12 amino acids. The CDR3 bases are TGTGCCAGCAGCCGATTAGTAACGGCACAGTTCTTC. Translation gives CASSRLVTAQFF.

This chain links TRBV5-1 with TRBJ2-1; 8 nucleotides align to TRBD2. Germline V CDR1 and CDR2: SGHRS, YFSETQ. V shed 4 bases, J shed 5 bases, and the junction held 5 bases outside the gene matches. The CDR3 consists of 14 residues. The CDR3 nucleotides read TGCGCCAGCAGCGCGTTTAGCGGGGACAATGAGCAGTTCTTC. Translating it yields CASSAFSGDNEQFF. Full variable domain (remainder filled in from reference TRBV5-1 and TRBJ2-1): KAGVTQTPRYLIKTRGQQVTLSCSPISGHRSVSWYQQTPGQGLQFLFEYFSETQRNKGNFPGRFSGRQFSNSRSEMNVSTLELGDSALYLCASSAFSGDNEQFFGPGTRLTVL.

This clone showed up many times. The chain is built from TRBV10-1 and TRBJ2-1; no reliable D call. This CDR3 has 14 amino acids. In germline, CDR1 is WNHNN, CDR2 SYGVQD (reference sequence). Between the trimmed V and J ends, which lost 3 bases and 3 bases, there was a span of 9 bases. As DNA, the CDR3 is TGCGCCAGCAGTGATCAGACAATCTACAATGAGCAGTTCTTC. Its translation is CASSDQTIYNEQFF.

This clone has at least ten counts. The V and J genes are TRBV6-1 and TRBJ1-5, with 9 bases fitting TRBD1. V was clipped by 5 bases and J by 7 bases; unmatched bases: 3. Germline V gives CDR1 MNHNS, CDR2 SASEGT. CDR3 length: 13 amino acids. The CDR3 sequence is CASSWDREQPQHF. For the CDR3, the DNA is TGTGCCAGCAGTTGGGACAGGGAACAGCCCCAGCATTTT.

This clone was seen ten or more times. This chain joins TRBV6-5 and TRBJ1-3; TRBD1 matches at 9 bases. Germline assignment: CDR1 MNHEY and CDR2 SVGAGI. The CDR3 is made up of 20 amino acids. V gave up 6 bases and J gave up 0 bases; unmatched junction bases: 18. In DNA, the CDR3 is TGTGCCAGCAGAATTTCGGGACAGGGATCTTTAGGCCGCTCTGGAAACACCATATATTTT. It encodes CASRISGQGSLGRSGNTIYF.

The rearrangement uses TRBV19 and TRBJ2-1; tentative D call: TRBD1 (7 bases). The CDR3 is made up of 15 amino acids. Deletions cut 5 bases from V and 4 bases from J, with 15 bases between. CDR1 LNHDA and CDR2 SQIVND come from the germline V gene (reference sequence). The CDR3, as DNA: TGTGCCAGTAGTCCCAGGGGGGCCACTTACAATGAGCAGTTCTTC. Its protein is CASSPRGATYNEQFF.

This clone was counted ten times or more. The chain combines TRBV11-1 with TRBJ1-1; no clear D. Germline V gives CDR1 SGHAT, CDR2 FQDESV (reference sequence). The CDR3 contains 17 residues. V dropped 5 bases and J dropped 5 bases, with 24 bases sitting between them. The CDR3 nucleotides are TGTGCCAGCAGCCTTAGCGCCTTATATGGTACTACTACTGAAGCTTTCTTT. This translates into CASSLSALYGTTTEAFF.